Listed below are T cell receptor beta chains from one sample, sequenced in a study of T cells after posttransplantation cyclophosphamide. This table comes from immunoSEQ multiplex PCR, and its TCRdb copy is limited to in-frame clones, with some not included. The sample holds roughly 4,000 clones, under 80% seen once. The sample taken for sequencing was memory CD8+ T cells sorted from blood. The receptor set was obtained from a young man in good health and a related stem cell transplant donor. CDR3s include the opening cysteine and the closing phenylalanine or tryptophan. A D gene is named only where the DNA matches it firmly. Clone size is shown for a subset of rows, as once, few, many or a class of expanded clone.

TRBV6-4	.	TRBJ2-1	TRBD2	CASSAGGGHYNEQFF	TGTGCCAGCAGTGCGGGCGGGGGGCACTACAATGAGCAGTTCTTC
TRBV15	.	TRBJ2-3	TRBD1	CATRARRDRVTDTQYF	TGTGCCACAAGGGCCCGACGGGACAGGGTCACAGATACGCAGTATTTT
TRBV7-8	.	TRBJ2-1	TRBD2	CASSLRLADPSYNEQFF	TGTGCCAGCAGCCTCCGGCTAGCGGACCCCTCCTACAATGAGCAGTTCTTC
TRBV4-3	.	TRBJ1-1	.	CASSQDVRGRTEAFF	TGCGCCAGCAGCCAAGACGTACGGGGAAGGACTGAAGCTTTCTTT
TRBV11-3	.	TRBJ1-3	.	CASSLRDNSGNTIYF	TGTGCCAGCAGCTTAAGGGACAATTCTGGAAACACCATATATTTT
TRBV28	few	TRBJ2-5	TRBD1	CASSPTRDSRHQETQYF	TGTGCCAGCAGTCCGACACGGGACAGTAGACACCAAGAGACCCAGTACTTC
TRBV5-1	.	TRBJ2-3	.	CASSFDGGSLFPDTQYF	TGCGCCAGCAGCTTTGACGGCGGGTCCCTTTTTCCAGATACGCAGTATTTT
TRBV9	.	TRBJ1-1	TRBD1	CASSDTGTGVSEAFF	TGTGCCAGCAGCGACACCGGGACAGGGGTATCTGAAGCTTTCTTT
TRBV27	.	TRBJ1-1	.	CASSPFGVMNTEAFF	TGTGCCAGCAGTCCGTTCGGGGTAATGAACACTGAAGCTTTCTTT
TRBV6-5	.	TRBJ1-6	.	CAPPDRVGSPLHF	TGTGCCCCCCCGGATCGGGTGGGTTCACCCCTCCACTTT
TRBV5-1	.	TRBJ2-7	TRBD1	CASNAEQGPPYEQYF	TGCGCCAGCAATGCAGAACAGGGGCCTCCCTACGAGCAGTACTTC
TRBV7-9	few	TRBJ2-7	.	CASSPGAYEQYF	TGTGCCAGCAGCCCCGGGGCCTACGAGCAGTACTTC
TRBV6-4	.	TRBJ2-3	.	CASSDSSTSTDTQYF	TGTGCCAGCAGTGACTCGAGTACTAGCACAGATACGCAGTATTTT
TRBV5-4	.	TRBJ2-1	.	CASSFGPGDNEQFF	TGTGCCAGCAGCTTTGGGCCAGGGGACAATGAGCAGTTCTTC
TRBV6-5	.	TRBJ2-5	TRBD2	CASSYGGGSQETQYF	TGTGCCAGCAGTTACGGGGGGGGGAGCCAAGAGACCCAGTACTTC
TRBV7-3	.	TRBJ2-2	TRBD1	CASSLHRDRGYTGELFF	TGTGCCAGCAGCCTCCACCGGGACAGGGGGTATACCGGGGAGCTGTTTTTT
TRBV27	few	TRBJ1-2	TRBD1	CASSPQRTGGYGYTF	TGTGCCAGCAGTCCCCAGCGGACAGGGGGGTATGGCTACACCTTC
TRBV6-6	.	TRBJ1-4	TRBD1	CASSSGGRTEKLFF	TGTGCCAGCAGTTCAGGGGGACGGACTGAAAAACTGTTTTTT
TRBV4-3	.	TRBJ2-2	TRBD1	CASSQSTGGTGELFF	TGCGCCAGCAGCCAGTCGACAGGGGGCACCGGGGAGCTGTTTTTT
TRBV7-6	.	TRBJ2-5	.	CASSLGTFTQETQYF	TGTGCCAGCAGCCTGGGGACTTTTACTCAAGAGACCCAGTACTTC
TRBV7-3	.	TRBJ2-5	TRBD1	CASSLTGQPQETQYF	TGTGCCAGCAGCTTAACGGGACAGCCCCAAGAGACCCAGTACTTC
TRBV7-3	.	TRBJ2-7	TRBD1	CASSLGTGPSYEQYF	TGTGCCAGCAGCTTAGGGACAGGCCCTTCCTACGAGCAGTACTTC
TRBV2	.	TRBJ2-7	TRBD1	CASSDGTGYEQYF	TGTGCCAGCAGTGATGGGACAGGGTACGAGCAGTACTTC
TRBV6-4	.	TRBJ2-3	.	CASSDSTAASTDTQYF	TGTGCCAGCAGTGACTCTACAGCCGCTAGCACAGATACGCAGTATTTT
TRBV28	.	TRBJ2-7	.	CASSFPLIKQGDHDEQYF	TGTGCCAGCAGTTTCCCCCTAATAAAACAGGGAGATCATGACGAGCAGTACTTC
TRBV7-3	few	TRBJ2-5	TRBD2	CASSLTSGGAETQYF	TGTGCCAGCAGCTTAACTAGCGGGGGGGCGGAGACCCAGTACTTC
TRBV4-3	.	TRBJ2-3	TRBD2	CASSQGYSGGATDTQYF	TGCGCCAGCAGCCAAGGATATAGCGGGGGGGCCACAGATACGCAGTATTTT
TRBV29-1	.	TRBJ2-7	.	CSVRTPNIYEQYF	TGCAGCGTTCGGACACCCAATATATACGAGCAGTACTTC
TRBV11-2	.	TRBJ2-7	.	CASSYNSDEQYF	TGTGCCAGCAGTTATAACAGTGACGAGCAGTACTTC
TRBV9	.	TRBJ2-1	TRBD1	CASSDNLRDSQYNEQFF	TGTGCCAGCAGCGACAACCTCCGGGACAGTCAGTACAATGAGCAGTTCTTC
TRBV5-4	once	TRBJ1-2	.	CASSLWAPGRYGYTF	TGTGCCAGCAGCTTGTGGGCCCCCGGCCGGTATGGCTACACCTTC
TRBV4-2	.	TRBJ1-1	TRBD1	CASSQSDRENTEAFF	TGTGCCAGCAGCCAATCGGACAGGGAGAACACTGAAGCTTTCTTT
TRBV4-3	.	TRBJ2-3	.	CASSQDPGGTDTQYF	TGCGCCAGCAGCCAAGACCCGGGGGGCACAGATACGCAGTATTTT
TRBV27	medium-sized	TRBJ2-7	.	CASMVRGGGGANYEQYF	TGTGCCAGCATGGTTAGGGGGGGCGGGGGAGCAAACTACGAGCAGTACTTC
TRBV11-2	.	TRBJ1-1	.	CASSSVGGMNTEAFF	TGTGCCAGCAGCTCCGTGGGGGGAATGAACACTGAAGCTTTCTTT
TRBV6-6	.	TRBJ1-5	.	CASRGLLNQPQHF	TGTGCCAGCAGAGGACTTCTGAATCAGCCCCAGCATTTT
TRBV11-2	.	TRBJ2-1	TRBD2	CASSPELAGGHNEQFF	TGTGCCAGCAGCCCTGAACTAGCGGGGGGCCACAATGAGCAGTTCTTC
TRBV11-2	few	TRBJ2-7	.	CASSLFGGEGFYEQYF	TGTGCCAGCAGCTTATTTGGAGGTGAGGGATTCTACGAGCAGTACTTC
TRBV4-3	few	TRBJ2-1	.	CASSRGVDSYNEQFF	TGCGCCAGCAGCCGCGGGGTAGACTCCTACAATGAGCAGTTCTTC
TRBV19	few	TRBJ2-6	.	CASSPWGHSSSGANVLTF	TGTGCCAGTAGTCCCTGGGGACATTCGAGCTCTGGGGCCAACGTCCTGACTTTC
TRBV7-8	.	TRBJ2-3	TRBD2	CASTKSSGGGYTDTQYF	TGTGCCAGCACGAAGAGTAGCGGGGGGGGGTACACAGATACGCAGTATTTT
TRBV9	few	TRBJ2-7	.	CASSIRQGTAYEQYF	TGTGCCAGTAGTATCAGGCAGGGGACGGCCTACGAGCAGTACTTC